This T cell receptor beta chain comes out of a study of blood T cell repertoires in COVID-19. TCRdb keeps only in-frame clones here, not all; method: immunoSEQ multiplex PCR. This table has about 300,000 clones, around nine tenths appearing once. From germline, CDR1 is KGHDR and CDR2 SFDVKD. V lost 1 base and J lost 0; bases outside the gene matches: 5. This CDR3 region has 17 residues. The clonotype comes from a woman aged 45-59 years who had been exposed to COVID-19. The chain employs TRBV24-1 and TRBJ2-3, with 8 bases identical to TRBD1. The sequencing sample was made of PBMCs or T cells enriched from blood (not recorded which). CDR3 in DNA: TGTGCCACCAGTGATTTACGAGGACAGGGAAGCACAGATACGCAGTATTTT. This encodes CATSDLRGQGSTDTQYF.